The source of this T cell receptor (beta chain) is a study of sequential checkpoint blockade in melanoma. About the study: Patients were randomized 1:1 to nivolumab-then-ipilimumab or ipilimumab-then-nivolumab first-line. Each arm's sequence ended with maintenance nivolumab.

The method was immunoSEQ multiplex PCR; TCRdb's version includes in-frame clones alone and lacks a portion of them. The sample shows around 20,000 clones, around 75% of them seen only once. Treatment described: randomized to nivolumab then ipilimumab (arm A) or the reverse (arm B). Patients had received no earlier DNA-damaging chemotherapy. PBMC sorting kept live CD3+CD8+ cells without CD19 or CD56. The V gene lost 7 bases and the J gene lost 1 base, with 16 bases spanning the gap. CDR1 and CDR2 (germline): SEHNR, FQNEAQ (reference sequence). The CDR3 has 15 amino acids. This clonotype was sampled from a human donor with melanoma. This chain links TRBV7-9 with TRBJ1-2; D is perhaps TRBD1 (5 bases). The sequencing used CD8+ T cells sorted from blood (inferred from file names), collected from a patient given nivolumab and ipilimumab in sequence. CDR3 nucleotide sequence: TGTGCCAGCACCCCACGGGTGGGGGGTAACTATGGCTACACCTTC. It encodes CASTPRVGGNYGYTF.